The 8 T cell receptor beta chains presented below share a single source sample, sequenced in a study of technical replicates of blood from a few donors. The data were produced by immunoSEQ multiplex PCR, yet TCRdb's version contains in-frame clones alone and is incomplete. The repertoire includes 98,000 or so clones, around 96% of them detected once, and 0.2% to 0.25% sits in the top ten. Sequenced input: T cells isolated from PBMCs. All receptors derive from a human donor in good health.

CDR3 in DNA: TGCGCCAGCAGCTTTGCGGGGACCGCGGTGGGGAGGGGTGAAGCTTTCTTT. Its translation: CASSFAGTAVGRGEAFF. This chain connects TRBV5-1 to TRBJ1-1; D possibly corresponds to TRBD1 (5 bases). CDR1 is SGHRS and CDR2 is YFSETQ in the germline V gene. CDR3 length: 17 amino acids. The V end lost 2 bases, the J end lost 7 bases, and 24 bases lay between the germline ends. Looking up the rest from reference TRBV5-1 and TRBJ1-1 gives the full variable domain: KAGVTQTPRYLIKTRGQQVTLSCSPISGHRSVSWYQQTPGQGLQFLFEYFSETQRNKGNFPGRFSGRQFSNSRSEMNVSTLELGDSALYLCASSFAGTAVGRGEAFFGQGTRLTVV.

The chain links TRBV5-4 to TRBJ2-1, with 8 bases lining up with TRBD1. V was clipped by 0 bases and J by 5 bases; unmatched bases: 4. This CDR3 spans 15 amino acids. Germline V CDR1 and CDR2: SGHNT, YYREEE (reference sequence). CDR3 amino acids: CASSLGDRRDNEQFF. As DNA, the CDR3 is TGTGCCAGCAGCTTGGGGGACAGGAGAGACAATGAGCAGTTCTTC.

The J gene is TRBJ2-2, the V gene TRBV5-4; D might be TRBD2 (5 bases). The length of the CDR3 is 13 residues. The V end was cut by 4 bases, the J end by 7 bases, with 11 bases between. The germline V gene has CDR1 SGHNT and CDR2 YYREEE (reference sequence). The CDR3 protein is CASSVGVVGELFF. In DNA, the CDR3 is TGTGCCAGCAGCGTCGGGGTAGTCGGGGAGCTGTTTTTT.

The V gene is TRBV7-3, the J gene TRBJ1-6; 8 bases are shared with TRBD1. The CDR3 runs to 12 residues. Germline V CDR1 and CDR2: SGHTA, FQGTGA. The trim removed 3 bases at V and 14 bases at J, leaving 3 bases unmatched. CDR3 sequence (DNA): TGTGCCAGCAGCTTTACAGGGGGTGCCCTCCACTTT. This sequence encodes CASSFTGGALHF.

The chain is built from TRBV9 and TRBJ1-3; possible D gene TRBD1, 5 bases. V lost 0 bases, J lost 0 bases, and 10 bases lay in between. Germline V gives CDR1 SGDLS, CDR2 YYNGEE. This CDR3 has 16 amino acids. DNA of the CDR3: TGTGCCAGCAGCGTAGACCCTAGGGGCTCTGGAAACACCATATATTTT. Encoded protein: CASSVDPRGSGNTIYF.

The chain recombines TRBV15 with TRBJ2-1; weak D call: TRBD1 (6 bases). With 4 bases removed from V and 8 bases from J, the gap between germline ends came to 18 bases. CDR1 and CDR2 (germline): LNHNV, YYDKDF (reference sequence). The CDR3 covers 15 residues. The CDR3: CATSNASQGSDEQFF. CDR3 coding DNA: TGTGCCACCAGCAACGCTTCCCAGGGGTCGGATGAGCAGTTCTTC.

V is TRBV27 and J is TRBJ2-1, with 12 nucleotides matching TRBD2. The germline gives CDR1 MNHEY, CDR2 SMNVEV (reference sequence). The CDR3 length is 17 residues. After removal of 2 bases from V and 10 bases from J, the junction contained 12 bases not matched to a gene. The CDR3 region is CASSLAALAGGPGEQFF. Written as DNA, the CDR3 is TGTGCCAGCAGTTTAGCCGCTCTAGCGGGAGGGCCTGGGGAGCAGTTCTTC.

This clone was observed once. The chain links TRBV5-1 to TRBJ1-4, with D hard to call. This CDR3 is 13 amino acids long. Germline loops: CDR1 SGHRS, CDR2 YFSETQ. Trimming pared 4 bases from V and 0 bases from J, leaving 4 bases between. The CDR3 loop reads CASSPTTNEKLFF. The CDR3 DNA is TGCGCCAGCAGCCCAACAACTAATGAAAAACTGTTTTTT.